The rows below give T cell receptor beta chains drawn from one sample of a study of CD8 T cells in ankylosing spondylitis. Each CDR3 protein gets one entry after TCRdb re-called the 5' RACE reads with MiXCR. The sample lists 300,000 to 400,000 distinct CDR3 sequences, roughly 15% occurring once. The sample comprised blood, either unsorted or a sorted T cell fraction (not recorded which). The receptors were sampled from a male donor with ankylosing spondylitis or in good health (not recorded which). CDR3s include the opening cysteine and the closing phenylalanine or tryptophan. Each record gives: J gene, clone size, D gene, V gene, CDR3 DNA, CDR3 protein. D genes are given only for firm matches. The listing skips clone size in some rows; elsewhere it reads once, few, many or a size class.

j_call: TRBJ1-4
clone_size: few
d_call: TRBD1
v_call: TRBV6-1
cdr3_nt: TGTGCCAGCGGGGGACAGGGGCCTGAAAAACTGTTTTTT
cdr3_aa: CASGGQGPEKLFF

j_call: TRBJ2-7
clone_size: .
d_call: TRBD1
v_call: TRBV10-3
cdr3_nt: TGTGCCATCAGGCCGCAAGGACAGGGGGAGGAGCAGTACTTC
cdr3_aa: CAIRPQGQGEEQYF

j_call: TRBJ2-3
clone_size: few
d_call: TRBD1
v_call: TRBV6-5
cdr3_nt: TGTGCCAGCAGTTACTCGAGTGGGGGACAGGCAACCACAGATACGCAGTATTTT
cdr3_aa: CASSYSSGGQATTDTQYF

j_call: TRBJ2-3
clone_size: .
d_call: .
v_call: TRBV14
cdr3_nt: TGTGCCAGCAGCCAGTTACAGGTTACTAGCACAGATACGCAGTATTTT
cdr3_aa: CASSQLQVTSTDTQYF

j_call: TRBJ1-3
clone_size: many
d_call: .
v_call: TRBV29-1
cdr3_nt: TGCAGCGCCGTAGACATGCCCTCGTCGGGAAACACCATATATTTT
cdr3_aa: CSAVDMPSSGNTIYF

j_call: TRBJ2-5
clone_size: .
d_call: .
v_call: TRBV14
cdr3_nt: TGTGCCAGCAGCGTCCGTTCGGGACAAGAGACCCAGTACTTC
cdr3_aa: CASSVRSGQETQYF

j_call: TRBJ2-1
clone_size: few
d_call: .
v_call: TRBV5-1
cdr3_nt: TGCGCCAGCGGGGCCGGGACGACTATGAACAATGAGCAGTTCTTC
cdr3_aa: CASGAGTTMNNEQFF

j_call: TRBJ2-5
clone_size: few
d_call: TRBD1
v_call: TRBV7-9
cdr3_nt: TGTGCCAGCAGCCCCGGGGGACAGGGAAGACAGACCCAGTACTTC
cdr3_aa: CASSPGGQGRQTQYF

j_call: TRBJ2-7
clone_size: .
d_call: .
v_call: TRBV6-6
cdr3_nt: TGTGCCAGCAGTGCTCGATACTACGAGCAGTACTTC
cdr3_aa: CASSARYYEQYF

j_call: TRBJ1-1
clone_size: few
d_call: .
v_call: TRBV11-3
cdr3_nt: TGTGCCAGCAGCCTCACCTGGGGGATGAACACTGAAGCTTTCTTT
cdr3_aa: CASSLTWGMNTEAFF

j_call: TRBJ2-2
clone_size: .
d_call: TRBD1
v_call: TRBV6-5
cdr3_nt: TGTGCCAGCAGTTACTCCTCGACAGGGGACACCGGGGAGCTGTTTTTT
cdr3_aa: CASSYSSTGDTGELFF

j_call: TRBJ1-1
clone_size: few
d_call: .
v_call: TRBV5-1
cdr3_nt: TGCGCCAGCAACCGGGGCAACACTGAAGCTTTCTTT
cdr3_aa: CASNRGNTEAFF

j_call: TRBJ2-7
clone_size: .
d_call: TRBD1
v_call: TRBV29-1
cdr3_nt: TGCAGCGTTGGTATGGGGACAGGAGTTTACGAGCAGTACTTC
cdr3_aa: CSVGMGTGVYEQYF

j_call: TRBJ2-1
clone_size: .
d_call: TRBD2
v_call: TRBV9
cdr3_nt: TGTGCCAGCAGCCCTCGGACTAGCGGGAGTAACAATGAGCAGTTCTTC
cdr3_aa: CASSPRTSGSNNEQFF

j_call: TRBJ2-7
clone_size: .
d_call: .
v_call: TRBV29-1
cdr3_nt: TGCAGCGTTGGGCAGGGCGTCCCCTACGAGCAGTACTTC
cdr3_aa: CSVGQGVPYEQYF

j_call: TRBJ1-1
clone_size: few
d_call: .
v_call: TRBV20-1
cdr3_nt: TGCAGTGCTAGAGGGCAAGAAAGGGTGGGCCAGACTGAAGCTTTCTTT
cdr3_aa: CSARGQERVGQTEAFF

j_call: TRBJ2-1
clone_size: few
d_call: TRBD2
v_call: TRBV11-2
cdr3_nt: TGTGCCAGCAGCTTCTCGGCTAGCGGGATGCGGAATGAGCAGTTCTTC
cdr3_aa: CASSFSASGMRNEQFF

j_call: TRBJ2-3
clone_size: few
d_call: TRBD2
v_call: TRBV5-1
cdr3_nt: TGCGCCAGCAGCCCGGGGTCGACTAGCGGGGGAGGCGATACGCAGTATTTT
cdr3_aa: CASSPGSTSGGGDTQYF

j_call: TRBJ1-1
clone_size: few
d_call: .
v_call: TRBV21-1
cdr3_nt: TGTGCCAGCAGCAAAGCGAGGCGGGAATTGAACACTGAAGCTTTCTTT
cdr3_aa: CASSKARRELNTEAFF

j_call: TRBJ2-2
clone_size: many
d_call: TRBD2
v_call: TRBV29-1
cdr3_nt: TGCAGCGTTTCGAACCGGGGGGACTATACAGCCGGGGAGCTGTTTTTT
cdr3_aa: CSVSNRGDYTAGELFF

j_call: TRBJ2-3
clone_size: .
d_call: TRBD2
v_call: TRBV20-1
cdr3_nt: TGCAGTCCGGCGACTAGCGGGAGGTTGGAAACGCAGTATTTT
cdr3_aa: CSPATSGRLETQYF

j_call: TRBJ1-1
clone_size: .
d_call: TRBD1
v_call: TRBV29-1
cdr3_nt: TGCAGCGTTGAAAAGGGGGCTGGGAACACTGAAGCTTTCTTT
cdr3_aa: CSVEKGAGNTEAFF

j_call: TRBJ2-2
clone_size: .
d_call: TRBD1
v_call: TRBV12-3/TRBV12-4
cdr3_nt: TGTGCCCAACTAGGGACAGATAACACCGGGGAGCTGTTTTTT
cdr3_aa: CAQLGTDNTGELFF

j_call: TRBJ2-5
clone_size: .
d_call: TRBD2
v_call: TRBV5-4
cdr3_nt: TGTGCCACCGGACTAGCGGGGGACCAAGAGACCCAGTACTTC
cdr3_aa: CATGLAGDQETQYF

j_call: TRBJ1-4
clone_size: .
d_call: .
v_call: TRBV5-1
cdr3_nt: TGCGCCAGCAGCTTGGGGCGGACTGAAAAACTGTTTTTT
cdr3_aa: CASSLGRTEKLFF

j_call: TRBJ2-6
clone_size: .
d_call: .
v_call: TRBV6-1
cdr3_nt: TGTGCCAGCAGGGGAGGGGGAGCCAACGTCCTGACTTTC
cdr3_aa: CASRGGGANVLTF

j_call: TRBJ2-7
clone_size: .
d_call: .
v_call: TRBV30
cdr3_nt: TGTGCCTGGAGTGTGGGAGCAGCCGAGCAGTACTTC
cdr3_aa: CAWSVGAAEQYF

j_call: TRBJ2-3
clone_size: .
d_call: TRBD2
v_call: TRBV30
cdr3_nt: TGTGCCTGGAGTGTACAGCGGGGGGTCTTCACAGATACGCAGTATTTT
cdr3_aa: CAWSVQRGVFTDTQYF

j_call: TRBJ2-3
clone_size: .
d_call: TRBD2
v_call: TRBV7-2
cdr3_nt: TGTGCCAGCAGCTTAAGGACTAGCGGAGATACGCAGTATTTT
cdr3_aa: CASSLRTSGDTQYF

j_call: TRBJ1-2
clone_size: .
d_call: .
v_call: TRBV5-1
cdr3_nt: TGCGCCAGCAGCTGGCAGGACGGGACCTATGGCTACACCTTC
cdr3_aa: CASSWQDGTYGYTF

j_call: TRBJ1-1
clone_size: many
d_call: .
v_call: TRBV9
cdr3_nt: TGTGCCAGCAGCGTGATGAACACTGAAGCTTTCTTT
cdr3_aa: CASSVMNTEAFF